The next 5 T cell receptor beta chains were all read from a single sample in a study of blood T cell repertoires in COVID-19. Profiling relied on immunoSEQ multiplex PCR, and the TCRdb table lists in-frame clones only, not all of them. The table lists a few hundred thousand clones, about 88% of them singletons. Sequences were obtained from PBMCs or T cells enriched from blood (not recorded which). Source of these receptors: a woman in her 30s who had recovered from COVID-19.

The V call is TRBV14, the J call TRBJ2-3; 14 bases line up with TRBD2. Germline V gives CDR1 SGHDN, CDR2 FVKESK. This CDR3 comprises 18 residues. With 1 base clipped from V and 4 bases from J, the junction kept 7 bases outside the gene matches. CDR3 sequence: CASSQGGGLAGVSDTQYF. The CDR3 DNA sequence: TGTGCCAGCAGCCAAGGAGGGGGACTAGCGGGAGTCTCAGATACGCAGTATTTT.

This sequence joins TRBV6-5 and TRBJ2-7; tentative D call: TRBD1 (5 bases). V gave up 0 bases and J gave up 3 bases, with 9 bases separating them. The germline V gene has CDR1 MNHEY and CDR2 SVGAGI. The CDR3 consists of 14 residues. The CDR3 DNA sequence: TGTGCCAGCAGTTACTCGACAGATAACTACGAGCAGTACTTC. Residues: CASSYSTDNYEQYF.

V gene TRBV19 combines with J gene TRBJ2-3; 8 bases map to TRBD1. Germline lookup yields CDR1 LNHDA and CDR2 SQIVND (reference sequence). This CDR3 contains 14 residues. The junction had 6 bases not matched to a gene; V was cut back by 8 bases and J by 2 bases. CDR3 sequence reads: CASSDRGNTDTQYF. The CDR3 nucleotides are TGTGCCAGTTCTGACAGGGGCAACACAGATACGCAGTATTTT.

The V and J genes are TRBV2 and TRBJ1-2; D remains ambiguous. Germline V gene lookup returns CDR1 SNHLY and CDR2 FYNNEI. The CDR3 runs 11 residues. Trimming took off 3 bases at V and 5 bases at J, with 4 bases between the two ends. The CDR3 DNA follows: TGTGCCAGCAGTGAGGAGTATGGCTACACCTTC. Its protein product is CASSEEYGYTF.

The chain recombines TRBV5-1 with TRBJ1-4, with 8 bases matching TRBD1. The germline V gene encodes CDR1 SGHRS and CDR2 YFSETQ. This CDR3 contains 17 residues. Unmatched junction bases numbered 14, after V lost 6 bases and J lost 4 bases. CDR3 sequence: CASTPLPGTGFNEKLFF. CDR3 bases: TGCGCCAGCACTCCTCTGCCCGGGACAGGATTTAATGAAAAACTGTTTTTT. The complete variable domain, with remaining parts taken from reference TRBV5-1 and TRBJ1-4, reads KAGVTQTPRYLIKTRGQQVTLSCSPISGHRSVSWYQQTPGQGLQFLFEYFSETQRNKGNFPGRFSGRQFSNSRSEMNVSTLELGDSALYLCASTPLPGTGFNEKLFFGSGTQLSVL.